The next 23 T cell receptor beta chains were all read from a single sample in a study of cytotoxic CD8 clonotypes in ibrutinib-treated CLL. Sequencing used immunoSEQ multiplex PCR; TCRdb keeps in-frame clones, though not all of them. Of about 68,000 clones listed, 70% to 90% are singletons. The source was PBMCs, collected at disease progression, from a patient treated with ibrutinib. All receptors come from a human donor with chronic lymphocytic leukemia.

The V and J genes are TRBV7-3 and TRBJ2-2; D perhaps matches TRBD2 (6 bases). The length of the CDR3 is 13 residues. CDR1 is SGHTA, CDR2 FQGTGA, per germline. V shed 5 bases and J shed 9 bases, with 13 bases lying between them. DNA of the CDR3: TGTGCCAGCAGCCCGCCGGAGGGTAGGGAGCTGTTTTTT. The encoded protein is CASSPPEGRELFF.

This rearrangement joins TRBV18 to TRBJ2-2; D not certain. Germline CDR1 and CDR2: KGHSH and LQKENI. This CDR3 has 15 amino acids. Between the trimmed V and J ends, which lost 0 bases and 1 base, there was a span of 6 bases. The DNA for the CDR3 is TGTGCCAGCTCACCACCGGGCAGGAACACCGGGGAGCTGTTTTTT. Its translation is CASSPPGRNTGELFF.

A single count supports this clone. The V and J genes are TRBV4-1 and TRBJ2-7, with D perhaps TRBD2 (6 bases). CDR1 and CDR2 (germline): MGHRA, YSYEKL. V lost 4 bases to trimming and J lost 4 bases, with 11 bases between them. The CDR3 extends over 13 amino acids. CDR3 nucleotide sequence: TGCGCCAGCAGCCTCCCGGGAGAGTACGAGCAGTACTTC. Encoded protein: CASSLPGEYEQYF.

The V call is TRBV6-5, the J call TRBJ2-7, with 9 bases identical to TRBD1. Germline V gives CDR1 MNHEY, CDR2 SVGAGI. V gave up 6 bases and J gave up 0 bases; unmatched junction bases: 6. CDR3 length: 15 residues. The CDR3 loop is CASRRTGDSSYEQYF. CDR3 nucleotide sequence: TGTGCCAGCAGAAGGACAGGGGATAGCTCCTACGAGCAGTACTTC.

J is TRBJ1-1 and V is TRBV7-9; maybe TRBD1 (5 bases). Trimming took off 6 bases at V and 1 base at J, with 12 bases between the two ends. The CDR3 is made up of 14 amino acids. The germline gives CDR1 SEHNR, CDR2 FQNEAQ (reference sequence). The CDR3 nucleotides read TGTGCCAGCAGTAGCGGGCAGGGGAACACTGAAGCTTTCTTT. Protein product: CASSSGQGNTEAFF.

The chain combines TRBV9 with TRBJ2-1; D is unresolved. Trimming cost V 3 bases and J 7 bases, with 17 bases left between them. Germline V gene lookup returns CDR1 SGDLS and CDR2 YYNGEE. This CDR3 is 15 amino acids long. CDR3 nucleotides: TGTGCCAGCAGCGACGATAGAATTATGTCGAATGAGCAGTTCTTC. As protein: CASSDDRIMSNEQFF.

J is TRBJ2-3 and V is TRBV12-5, with D tentatively TRBD2 (6 bases). V lost 1 base to trimming and J lost 2 bases, with 13 bases between them. CDR1 and CDR2 from the germline V gene are LGHNT and FRNRAP. The CDR3 covers 16 residues. CDR3 nucleotides: TGTGCTAGTGGTTTGGGAACTAGCCTTCACACAGATACGCAGTATTTT. This sequence encodes CASGLGTSLHTDTQYF.

This chain links TRBV28 with TRBJ1-2; TRBD1 might be the D (5 bases). Germline loops: CDR1 MDHEN, CDR2 SYDVKM. The CDR3 runs to 18 residues. V gave up 3 bases and J gave up 7 bases, with 27 bases separating them. CDR3 protein: CASSLSLQSSGKTPGYTF. The DNA of the CDR3 is TGTGCCAGCAGTTTGTCTTTACAATCCTCAGGGAAGACTCCTGGCTACACCTTC.

The V gene is TRBV14, the J gene TRBJ2-3; no firm D call. Germline V CDR1 and CDR2: SGHDN, FVKESK. The germline V and J ends were trimmed by 0 bases and 6 bases, with 7 bases remaining between them. The CDR3 extends over 13 amino acids. The CDR3 sequence is CASSQDLGDTQYF. The CDR3 DNA reads TGTGCCAGCAGCCAAGATCTTGGGGATACGCAGTATTTT. The variable domain in full, completed from reference TRBV14 and TRBJ2-3, reads EAGVTQFPSHSVIEKGQTVTLRCDPISGHDNLYWYRRVMGKEIKFLLHFVKESKQDESGMPNNRFLAERTGGTYSTLKVQPAELEDSGVYFCASSQDLGDTQYFGPGTRLTVL.

The chain joins TRBV19 to TRBJ2-7, with TRBD1 matching 7 bases. CDR3 length: 14 residues. The junction had 9 bases not matched to a gene; V was cut back by 3 bases and J by 7 bases. Germline CDR1 is LNHDA and CDR2 is SQIVND (reference sequence). The CDR3 sequence is CASSIRTGVGEQYF. In DNA form, the CDR3 reads TGTGCCAGTAGTATTCGCACAGGGGTGGGGGAGCAGTACTTC.

The chain has TRBV30 and TRBJ2-6; D not certain. This CDR3 region has 15 residues. From germline, CDR1 is GTSNPN and CDR2 SVGIG (reference sequence). Trimming stripped 5 bases from V and 0 bases from J, with 11 bases between. The CDR3 DNA is TGTGCCTGGCTGTTGTGGGGCTCTGGGGCCAACGTCCTGACTTTC. Translation gives CAWLLWGSGANVLTF.

The gene calls are TRBV5-6 and TRBJ2-7; TRBD1 matches 11 bases. The ends lost 2 bases at V and 7 bases at J; junction bases unmatched: 11. Germline CDR1 is SGHDT and CDR2 is YYEEEE. The CDR3 is made up of 16 amino acids. The CDR3 sequence is CASSFFPPGQGGEQYF. CDR3 DNA: TGTGCCAGCAGCTTCTTTCCACCGGGACAGGGGGGTGAGCAGTACTTC.

The rearrangement uses TRBV28 and TRBJ1-2; D is unresolved. This CDR3 has 12 residues. The V and J ends lost 2 bases and 2 bases respectively, with 3 bases between them. Germline V gene data show CDR1 as MDHEN and CDR2 as SYDVKM. Written as DNA, the CDR3 is TGTGCCAGCAGTTTACAGAACTATGGCTACACCTTC. This sequence encodes CASSLQNYGYTF.

The rearrangement uses TRBV7-9 and TRBJ1-2; no clear D. The CDR3 is 15 amino acids. The V gene's germline CDR1 is SEHNR and CDR2 FQNEAQ (reference sequence). Trimming cost V 0 bases and J 8 bases, with 16 bases left between them. The CDR3 loop reads CASSLANINIRGYTF. The DNA for the CDR3 is TGTGCCAGCAGCTTAGCGAACATTAATATTCGGGGCTACACCTTC.

This rearrangement joins TRBV30 to TRBJ2-1; D not certain. V was pared by 2 bases and J by 5 bases, with 7 bases between. The germline gives CDR1 GTSNPN, CDR2 SVGIG (reference sequence). The CDR3 consists of 12 residues. CDR3 DNA sequence: TGTGCCTGGAGTAACGACCACAATGAGCAGTTCTTC. It is translated as CAWSNDHNEQFF. The complete variable domain, with remaining parts taken from reference TRBV30 and TRBJ2-1, reads SQTIHQWPATLVQPVGSPLSLECTVEGTSNPNLYWYRQAAGRGLQLLFYSVGIGQISSEVPQNLSASRPQDRQFILSSKKLLLSDSGFYLCAWSNDHNEQFFGPGTRLTVL.

The chain joins TRBV30 to TRBJ2-3; D could derive from TRBD1 or TRBD2 (5 bases each). V dropped 2 bases and J dropped 2 bases, with 17 bases sitting between them. The CDR3 extends over 16 amino acids. CDR1 GTSNPN and CDR2 SVGIG come from the germline V gene (reference sequence). DNA for the CDR3: TGTGCCTGGAGTACTGGTTTATCGGGGACCACAGATACGCAGTATTTT. It is translated as CAWSTGLSGTTDTQYF. Supplemented by reference TRBV30 and TRBJ2-3, the full variable domain reads SQTIHQWPATLVQPVGSPLSLECTVEGTSNPNLYWYRQAAGRGLQLLFYSVGIGQISSEVPQNLSASRPQDRQFILSSKKLLLSDSGFYLCAWSTGLSGTTDTQYFGPGTRLTVL.

The genes are TRBV7-2 and TRBJ2-1, with D possibly called TRBD1 or TRBD2 (5 bases each). This CDR3 region has 15 residues. Trimming removed 5 bases at V and 9 bases at J, with 20 bases between. Germline values: CDR1 SGHTA, CDR2 FQGNSA. Here the CDR3 reads CASSRTGTSRTEQFF. CDR3 in DNA: TGTGCCAGCAGCCGCACCGGGACCAGCCGGACTGAGCAGTTCTTC.

Written as DNA, the CDR3 is TGTGCCAGCAGCCAAGATAGGGCTAGCGGCTACGAGCAGTACTTC. It specifies CASSQDRASGYEQYF. This chain uses TRBV4-2 with TRBJ2-7; 7 bases are shared with TRBD2. With V trimmed by 0 bases and J by 3 bases, 5 bases remained unmatched. The CDR3 has 15 residues. Germline V gene data show CDR1 as LGHNA and CDR2 as YNFKEQ.

The chain uses TRBV5-1 and TRBJ1-1, with D perhaps TRBD1 (6 bases). The CDR3 totals 13 residues. Between the trimmed V and J ends, which lost 4 bases and 6 bases, there was a span of 13 bases. Germline-derived CDR1 and CDR2 are SGHRS and YFSETQ. CDR3 region: CASSIGTPAEAFF. CDR3 sequence (DNA): TGCGCCAGCAGCATAGGGACACCCGCTGAAGCTTTCTTT.

The J gene is TRBJ2-3, the V gene TRBV29-1; D remains unclear. Germline assignment: CDR1 SQVTM and CDR2 ANQGSEA. Trimming cost V 6 bases and J 2 bases, with 9 bases left between them. The CDR3 length is 12 residues. The CDR3 region is CSVRSNTDTQYF. The CDR3 nucleotides read TGCAGCGTGCGGTCCAACACAGATACGCAGTATTTT.

The chain has TRBV19 and TRBJ1-5; the match to TRBD1 covers 8 bases. CDR1 LNHDA and CDR2 SQIVND come from the germline V gene (reference sequence). The CDR3 sequence is 14 residues long. Trimming removed 10 bases from V and 3 bases from J; junction bases left unmatched: 8. The CDR3 protein is CATNPGQVNQPQHF. In DNA form, the CDR3 reads TGTGCCACAAACCCGGGACAGGTCAATCAGCCCCAGCATTTT.

The chain carries TRBV5-1 and TRBJ1-2; D is ambiguous. V shed 0 bases and J shed 2 bases, with 5 bases lying between them. The germline CDR1 and CDR2 sequences are SGHRS and YFSETQ. The CDR3 is made up of 13 amino acids. The CDR3 nucleotides are TGCGCCAGCAGCTTGGCCGGGAACTATGGCTACACCTTC. Its translation: CASSLAGNYGYTF.

The gene calls are TRBV6-1 and TRBJ2-7, with 7 bases aligning to TRBD1. The CDR3 loop spans 15 amino acids. The junction had 7 bases not matched to a gene; V was cut back by 1 base and J by 4 bases. Germline values: CDR1 MNHNS, CDR2 SASEGT. The CDR3 DNA sequence: TGTGCCAGCAGTGAAGTATGGGACAGCTTTTACGAGCAGTACTTC. This gives the protein CASSEVWDSFYEQYF.